This entry lists 29 T cell receptor beta chains sequenced from one sample in a study of blood T cell repertoires in COVID-19. Sequencing used immunoSEQ multiplex PCR; TCRdb keeps in-frame clones, though not all of them. The sample carries hundreds of thousands of clones, approximately 83% recorded once. Sequenced material: peripheral blood. All receptors derive from a woman aged 25 to 39 with COVID-19, enrolled during active disease.

The chain couples TRBV30 to TRBJ1-3; 8 nucleotides align to TRBD1. This CDR3 is 15 amino acids long. Trimming cost V 2 bases and J 0 bases; bases outside gene matches: 3. Germline lookup yields CDR1 GTSNPN and CDR2 SVGIG (reference sequence). The CDR3 loop is CAWSRTGISGNTIYF. The CDR3 coding sequence is TGTGCCTGGAGTAGGACAGGGATCTCTGGAAACACCATATATTTT.

The rearrangement links TRBV6-4 to TRBJ2-5, with TRBD2 as a possible D gene (5 bases). The V end was cut by 6 bases, the J end by 3 bases, with 11 bases between. This CDR3 comprises 13 residues. The germline V gene has CDR1 MRHNA and CDR2 SNTAGT. The CDR3 protein is CASSSTAEETQYF. The CDR3 DNA reads TGTGCCAGCAGCTCTACAGCGGAAGAGACCCAGTACTTC.

A few counts support this clone. The chain uses TRBV9 and TRBJ1-6, with unresolved D. The germline gives CDR1 SGDLS, CDR2 YYNGEE. The CDR3 runs to 17 residues. The V and J ends lost 4 bases and 0 bases respectively, with 14 bases between them. The CDR3 nucleotides read TGTGCCAGCAGCCCCCACTGGAGGAGCTCCTATAATTCACCCCTCCACTTT. Translated, it gives CASSPHWRSSYNSPLHF.

This rearrangement joins TRBV3-1 (or the pseudogene TRBV3-2) to TRBJ2-1; 9 bases align to TRBD2. The ends lost 4 bases at V and 6 bases at J; junction bases unmatched: 4. The V gene's germline CDR1 is LGHDT and CDR2 YNNKEL (reference sequence). CDR3 size: 14 residues. This CDR3 is CASSRGGARNEQFF. For the CDR3, the DNA is TGTGCCAGCAGCCGCGGGGGGGCTCGCAATGAGCAGTTCTTC.

The chain couples TRBV7-3 to TRBJ2-3; 10 bases fit TRBD2. The CDR3 has 16 residues. Losses at the gene ends were 1 base for V and 2 bases for J; bases not matched to a gene: 3. Germline loops: CDR1 SGHTA, CDR2 FQGTGA. The CDR3 reads CASSLNSGGVTDTQYF. The CDR3 coding sequence is TGTGCCAGCAGCTTAAACAGCGGGGGGGTCACAGATACGCAGTATTTT. The full variable domain, its missing parts supplied by reference TRBV7-3 and TRBJ2-3, is GAGVSQTPSNKVTEKGKYVELRCDPISGHTALYWYRQSLGQGPEFLIYFQGTGAADDSGLPNDRFFAVRPEGSVSTLKIQRTERGDSAVYLCASSLNSGGVTDTQYFGPGTRLTVL.

The table lists this clone with a count of one. The chain combines TRBV30 with TRBJ1-2; TRBD1 agrees at 9 bases. The V gene's germline CDR1 is GTSNPN and CDR2 SVGIG (reference sequence). The junction had 8 bases not matched to a gene; V was cut back by 1 base and J by 5 bases. The CDR3 spans 15 residues. In DNA, the CDR3 is TGTGCCTGGAGTGGAAGGGACAGGGACTTTTATGGCTACACCTTC. Its translation is CAWSGRDRDFYGYTF.

The chain employs TRBV30 and TRBJ1-4; possibly TRBD1 for D (5 bases). The CDR3 is 13 residues long. Germline V gene data show CDR1 as GTSNPN and CDR2 as SVGIG (reference sequence). V gave up 5 bases and J gave up 8 bases, with 15 bases separating them. CDR3 amino acids: CAWGAAGVEKLFF. In DNA form, the CDR3 reads TGTGCCTGGGGGGCAGCGGGGGTAGAAAAACTGTTTTTT.

CDR3 sequence: CASSTLTSGGPRRTDTQYF. The CDR3 DNA sequence: TGTGCCAGCAGCACGTTGACTAGCGGGGGCCCTAGGCGCACAGATACGCAGTATTTT. V usage is TRBV7-9 and J usage is TRBJ2-3, with 12 positions matching TRBD2. The CDR3 covers 19 residues. Per germline, CDR1 SEHNR and CDR2 FQNEAQ (reference sequence). Germline trimming cut 5 bases from V and 1 base from J; bases unmatched to any gene: 13.

This clone has more than one count but fewer than ten. The genes are TRBV24-1 and TRBJ1-1, with a possible D match to TRBD1 (5 bases). The CDR3 spans 14 residues. Germline lookup yields CDR1 KGHDR and CDR2 SFDVKD. Trimming stripped 7 bases from V and 1 base from J, with 12 bases between. CDR3 sequence (DNA): TGTGCCACCAGCCTGACAGAGTCGAACACTGAAGCTTTCTTT. It encodes CATSLTESNTEAFF.

This sequence joins TRBV3-1 (or the pseudogene TRBV3-2) and TRBJ1-1; perhaps TRBD1 as D (6 bases). Trimming took off 1 base at V and 4 bases at J, with 7 bases between the two ends. The CDR3 runs to 13 residues. Germline lookup yields CDR1 LGHDT and CDR2 YNNKEL (reference sequence). The CDR3 region has the DNA TGTGCCAGCAGCCAAGGAGGGGGCACTGAAGCTTTCTTT. It codes for CASSQGGGTEAFF.

This chain links TRBV5-6 with TRBJ2-7; TRBD1 agrees at 9 bases. The V segment lost 1 base and the J segment 4 bases; nucleotides outside the gene matches: 3. The CDR3 spans 14 residues. Germline lookup yields CDR1 SGHDT and CDR2 YYEEEE. The CDR3, as DNA: TGTGCCAGCAGCTTGTACAGGGGGCGGTACGAGCAGTACTTC. Translating gives CASSLYRGRYEQYF.

This clone was observed a handful of times. The V call is TRBV9, the J call TRBJ1-1, with 8 bases lining up with TRBD1. This CDR3 has 15 amino acids. CDR1 and CDR2 from the germline V gene are SGDLS and YYNGEE. The ends lost 4 bases at V and 5 bases at J; junction bases unmatched: 10. CDR3 region: CASSKGTGSGTEAFF. The CDR3 DNA follows: TGTGCCAGCAGCAAAGGGACAGGTTCGGGAACTGAAGCTTTCTTT.

In the case of this clone: This CDR3 is also generated by other DNA sequences in the sample. The V and J genes are TRBV5-1 and TRBJ1-5; D possibly corresponds to TRBD1 (6 bases). The CDR3 loop spans 15 amino acids. V was cut by 4 bases and J by 0 bases, with 11 bases left in between. The germline CDR1 and CDR2 sequences are SGHRS and YFSETQ. CDR3 DNA sequence: TGCGCCAGCAGCCTGACAGGATTTAGCAATCAGCCCCAGCATTTT. Protein sequence: CASSLTGFSNQPQHF.

The J gene is TRBJ1-5, the V gene TRBV19; D may be TRBD1 (6 bases). The germline gives CDR1 LNHDA, CDR2 SQIVND (reference sequence). The CDR3 length is 18 residues. The V and J ends lost 2 bases and 0 bases respectively, with 17 bases between them. CDR3 in amino acids: CASSIRRSTGYSNQPQHF. The CDR3 nucleotides read TGTGCCAGTAGTATAAGGAGGTCGACAGGATATAGCAATCAGCCCCAGCATTTT.

The chain couples TRBV7-9 to TRBJ1-1; D gene uncertain. Trimming took off 1 base at V and 11 bases at J, with 17 bases between the two ends. The CDR3 length is 14 residues. Germline lookup yields CDR1 SEHNR and CDR2 FQNEAQ (reference sequence). The CDR3 DNA sequence: TGTGCCAGCAGCTTAGGGACTACGGCAGCCGGTGCTTTCTTT. Protein sequence: CASSLGTTAAGAFF. Supplemented by reference TRBV7-9 and TRBJ1-1, the full variable domain reads DTGVSQNPRHKITKRGQNVTFRCDPISEHNRLYWYRQTLGQGPEFLTYFQNEAQLEKSRLLSDRFSAERPKGSFSTLEIQRTEQGDSAMYLCASSLGTTAAGAFFGQGTRLTVV.

The chain is built from TRBV9 and TRBJ2-7; D is perhaps TRBD2 (5 bases). V dropped 2 bases and J dropped 0 bases, with 9 bases sitting between them. The germline gives CDR1 SGDLS, CDR2 YYNGEE. The CDR3 spans 14 residues. CDR3 in DNA: TGTGCCAGCAGCGTCTTAGCGAGCTCCTACGAGCAGTACTTC. Encoded protein: CASSVLASSYEQYF.

This chain connects TRBV10-3 to TRBJ1-1; TRBD1 aligns across 7 bases. Germline assignment: CDR1 ENHRY and CDR2 SYGVKD. The CDR3 extends over 16 amino acids. V dropped 7 bases and J dropped 1; count of bases not matched to a gene: 12. CDR3 residues: CAITERQGNPNTEAFF. DNA of the CDR3: TGTGCCATCACCGAGAGACAGGGAAACCCGAACACTGAAGCTTTCTTT.

The J gene is TRBJ2-5, the V gene TRBV28, with 8 bases that match TRBD1. The V gene's germline CDR1 is MDHEN and CDR2 SYDVKM. Trimming cost V 2 bases and J 1 base; bases outside gene matches: 3. CDR3 length: 15 residues. The CDR3 sequence: CASSLPTGVQETQYF. The DNA of the CDR3 is TGTGCCAGCAGTTTACCGACAGGGGTCCAAGAGACCCAGTACTTC.

The rearrangement uses TRBV19 and TRBJ1-2; TRBD1 might be the D (5 bases). This CDR3 comprises 13 residues. V lost 6 bases and J 4 bases, leaving 12 bases between the germline ends. Germline CDR1 LNHDA, CDR2 SQIVND (reference sequence). CDR3 region: CASRWDSGYGYTF. CDR3 nucleotide sequence: TGTGCCAGTAGGTGGGACTCCGGCTATGGCTACACCTTC.

The chain is built from TRBV7-3 and TRBJ2-7; 7 bases align to TRBD1. The CDR3 loop spans 15 amino acids. The ends lost 5 bases at V and 0 bases at J; junction bases unmatched: 7. CDR1 is SGHTA and CDR2 is FQGTGA in the germline V gene. The CDR3 protein is CASSAQQGLSYEQYF. In DNA form, the CDR3 reads TGTGCCAGCAGCGCACAACAGGGGCTCTCCTACGAGCAGTACTTC.

The V call is TRBV19, the J call TRBJ2-1; 7 nucleotides match TRBD1. The trim removed 6 bases at V and 4 bases at J, leaving 9 bases unmatched. The CDR3 covers 15 residues. Looked up from germline, CDR1 is LNHDA and CDR2 is SQIVND (reference sequence). The CDR3: CASSTGTAIYNEQFF. CDR3 nucleotides: TGTGCCAGTAGCACCGGGACAGCCATATACAATGAGCAGTTCTTC.

V is TRBV9 and J is TRBJ2-3; 8 bases are a match to TRBD2. Germline-derived CDR1 and CDR2 are SGDLS and YYNGEE. The CDR3 sequence is 16 residues long. J lost 2 bases, V lost 0 bases, and 5 bases had no gene match. CDR3 protein: CASSVGGGGHTDTQYF. CDR3 coding DNA: TGTGCCAGCAGCGTAGGTGGCGGGGGGCACACAGATACGCAGTATTTT.

This chain uses TRBV4-1 with TRBJ1-1; no firm D call. Germline CDR1 reads MGHRA; CDR2 reads YSYEKL. V was clipped by 2 bases and J by 4 bases, with 17 bases between them. The CDR3 runs to 16 residues. In DNA, the CDR3 is TGCGCCAGCAGCCAACTTGTCGGCACCCGGGGCACTGAAGCTTTCTTT. Encoded protein: CASSQLVGTRGTEAFF.

The V and J genes are TRBV19 and TRBJ2-2; 7 bases match TRBD2. The CDR3 has 14 residues. Germline loops: CDR1 LNHDA, CDR2 SQIVND (reference sequence). Unmatched junction bases numbered 2, after V lost 5 bases and J lost 2 bases. The CDR3 region is CASSGRANTGELFF. The CDR3 bases are TGTGCCAGTAGTGGGAGGGCAAACACCGGGGAGCTGTTTTTT. The whole variable domain, filled in from reference TRBV19 and TRBJ2-2, reads DGGITQSPKYLFRKEGQNVTLSCEQNLNHDAMYWYRQDPGQGLRLIYYSQIVNDFQKGDIAEGYSVSREKKESFPLTVTSAQKNPTAFYLCASSGRANTGELFFGEGSRLTVL.

J is TRBJ2-7 and V is TRBV6-5; weak D call: TRBD1 (5 bases). The CDR3 is 15 residues long. V was clipped by 0 bases and J by 6 bases, with 15 bases between them. CDR1 is MNHEY, CDR2 SVGAGI, per germline. The CDR3 DNA reads as TGTGCCAGCAGTTACTCTTTCGGAAGGGGTGGCGAGCAGTACTTC. This translates into CASSYSFGRGGEQYF.

V gene TRBV30 combines with J gene TRBJ1-5; D ambiguous. The V and J ends lost 3 bases and 3 bases respectively, with 9 bases between them. Germline CDR1 GTSNPN, CDR2 SVGIG (reference sequence). This CDR3 contains 13 residues. The CDR3 nucleotides read TGTGCCTGGAGCGAGGAATACAATCAGCCCCAGCATTTT. Encoded protein: CAWSEEYNQPQHF.

The sample holds one count of this clone. This chain joins TRBV6-5 and TRBJ1-1; D is uncertain. V lost 4 bases, J lost 4 bases, and 10 bases lay in between. Germline V lookup: CDR1 MNHEY, CDR2 SVGAGI. The CDR3 totals 13 residues. The CDR3 loop reads CASSFQIFTEAFF. The CDR3 coding sequence is TGTGCCAGCAGTTTCCAGATTTTCACTGAAGCTTTCTTT.

This clone was counted only a few times. The V call is TRBV5-1, the J call TRBJ2-1, with 13 bases that match TRBD2. J gave up 5 bases and V 5 bases, and 10 bases lay outside the gene matches. The CDR3 is made up of 17 amino acids. The germline gives CDR1 SGHRS, CDR2 YFSETQ. CDR3 bases: TGCGCCAGCAGTCGTACCGCCGGGACTAGCGGGAACAATGAGCAGTTCTTC. As protein: CASSRTAGTSGNNEQFF.

The chain links TRBV18 to TRBJ2-5, with TRBD1 identical over 7 bases. This CDR3 has 15 amino acids. Looked up from germline, CDR1 is KGHSH and CDR2 is LQKENI. The J segment lost 5 bases and the V segment lost 2 bases, leaving 8 bases of the junction unmatched. This chain's CDR3 is CASSPGRQGRETQYF. CDR3 nucleotides: TGTGCCAGCTCACCAGGTAGACAGGGACGGGAGACCCAGTACTTC.